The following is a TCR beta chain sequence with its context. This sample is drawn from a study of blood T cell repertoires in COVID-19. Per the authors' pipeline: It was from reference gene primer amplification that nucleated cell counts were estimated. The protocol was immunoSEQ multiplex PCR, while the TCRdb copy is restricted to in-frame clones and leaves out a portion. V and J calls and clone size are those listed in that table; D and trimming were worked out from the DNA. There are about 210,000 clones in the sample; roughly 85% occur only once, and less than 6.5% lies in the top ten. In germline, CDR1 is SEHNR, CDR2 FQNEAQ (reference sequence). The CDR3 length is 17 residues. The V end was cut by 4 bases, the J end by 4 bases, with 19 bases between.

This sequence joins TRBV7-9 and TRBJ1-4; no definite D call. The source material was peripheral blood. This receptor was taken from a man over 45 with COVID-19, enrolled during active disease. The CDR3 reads CASSSPRAAAFNEKLFF. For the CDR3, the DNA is TGTGCCAGCAGCTCCCCCCGCGCGGCGGCTTTTAATGAAAAACTGTTTTTT.